Listed below are T cell receptor beta chains from one sample, sequenced in a study of chemoradiotherapy in HPV16-positive cancers. This table comes from immunoSEQ multiplex PCR, and its TCRdb copy is limited to in-frame clones, with some not included. The repertoire holds some 19,000 clones, with approximately 88% as singletons. Sequences were derived from blood, sampled from a patient who underwent chemoradiotherapy. These receptors were obtained from a human donor with HPV-associated anogenital cancer. Both conserved end residues are part of each CDR3. Expanded clones are given a class, and other clones once, few, many or no size at all.

V gene	J gene	clone size	CDR3 protein
TRBV7-9	TRBJ1-5	once	CASSLGTQPQHF
TRBV5-4	TRBJ2-3	.	CASSPSGHNTDTQYF
TRBV7-9	TRBJ2-7	.	CASSYLAGGPKNEQYF
TRBV29-1	TRBJ1-2	.	CSTEDRGNYGYTF
TRBV13	TRBJ2-5	.	CASSFMTRQETQYF
TRBV6-4	TRBJ2-3	.	CASSDSTSGGADTQYF
TRBV19	TRBJ1-1	.	CASSEIGRETKAFF
TRBV7-6	TRBJ2-3	.	CASSKDWDTQYF
TRBV5-1	TRBJ2-5	.	CASRDGQGDLQETQYF
TRBV7-9	TRBJ1-4	.	CASSLGRPRDEKLFF
TRBV5-5	TRBJ1-3	.	CASSPGHSSGNTIYF
TRBV21-1	TRBJ2-2	.	CASSKGGLAGGQGTGELFF
TRBV9	TRBJ1-3	.	CASSVGGTSRKDTIYF
TRBV2	TRBJ2-1	.	CASSESLAGPRNEQFF
TRBV10-1	TRBJ2-7	.	CASSAGRSYEQYF
TRBV6-6	TRBJ2-3	.	CASSWDRVTDTQYF
TRBV4-2	TRBJ1-3	.	CASSQDRGSGNTIYF
TRBV9	TRBJ1-1	.	CASSVVGQGGNTEAFF
TRBV25-1	TRBJ1-1	.	CASSLSYTGTEAFF
TRBV2	TRBJ1-1	.	CASSDSGRMNTEAFF
TRBV18	TRBJ2-2	.	CASSPFGSGPDGELFF
TRBV19	TRBJ1-4	.	CASSLQVSTNEKLFF
TRBV11-3	TRBJ2-7	.	CASSLSGGGDEQYF
TRBV11-2	TRBJ2-3	.	CASSLQAGGGTDTQYF
TRBV28	TRBJ1-5	once	CASSFHSNQPQHF
TRBV7-3	TRBJ1-1	.	CASSSVVGANTEAFF
TRBV7-8	TRBJ2-7	.	CASTYDGGPWNYEQYF
TRBV19	TRBJ2-7	.	CASSIQGASWEQYF
TRBV6-5	TRBJ2-7	once	CASSTGVASYEQYF
TRBV6-5	TRBJ1-2	.	CASRSGTGLDYGYTF
TRBV11-3	TRBJ2-1	.	CASSPGTHIYNEQFF
TRBV5-1	TRBJ2-5	.	CASSLNVWGETQYF
TRBV18	TRBJ1-5	.	CASSRERGINQPQHF
TRBV9	TRBJ1-2	.	CASSDSRGTYGYTF
TRBV2	TRBJ1-1	few	CASSENRVGHTEAFF
TRBV9	TRBJ2-1	.	CASSGGGYSYNEQFF
TRBV7-3	TRBJ2-5	.	CASSLTAAEETQYF
TRBV11-2	TRBJ2-3	.	CASSLVGGREDTQYF
TRBV6-1	TRBJ1-1	.	CASGQGEYTEAFF
TRBV4-3	TRBJ1-4	.	CASSQDPARSETTNEKLFF